This T cell receptor beta chain is from a study of shared clonotypes between healthy human individuals. Whole-study findings and limits: Rarefaction revealed incomplete sorted-subset sequencing despite large depth.

Germline loops: CDR1 SGHRS, CDR2 YFSETQ. V lost 0 bases, J lost 1 base, and 8 bases lay in between. The CDR3 extends over 14 amino acids. TCRdb's table, derived via immunoSEQ multiplex PCR, lists solely in-frame clones and lacks some. The profile shows fewer than 2.5 million clones, 80% to 95% of them singletons. Of note for this clone: The target antigen is unknown. The identical CDR3 is also encoded by other nucleotide sequences in the sample.

V is TRBV5-1 and J is TRBJ2-7; D is perhaps TRBD1 (5 bases). The source of this sequence is a man between 18 and 29 years old in good health. Some clones in this sample may be carry-over from other donors' samples. The sequenced material came from naive CD4+ T cells from PBMCs. Sample subset: CD45RA+ positively selected. The CDR3, as DNA: TGCGCCAGCAGCTTGGTGCAGGGTTCCTACGAGCAGTACTTC. This codes for CASSLVQGSYEQYF.